This is a list of T cell receptor beta chains from one sample in a study of vaccination and CD4 T cells after COVID-19. Their antigens remain unidentified. Using its own MiXCR run on the PCR reads, TCRdb lists one record per CDR3 protein. The top ten clones hold around 7.2% of a sample with 25,000 or so distinct CDR3 sequences, more than 35% of them seen once. Sequencing was done on a sample of CD4+ T cells from blood, cultured in vitro. These receptors were obtained from a human donor who had recovered from COVID-19. Both conserved end residues are part of each CDR3. Fields, in order: J gene, clone size, D gene, V gene, CDR3 protein, CDR3 DNA. A D gene is named only where the DNA matches it firmly. Size is omitted from some rows. Given values are once, few, many or a class for expanded clones.

J gene: TRBJ1-2
clone size: -
D gene: TRBD1
V gene: TRBV19
CDR3 protein: CASSYRTLDRGGGYTF
CDR3 DNA: TGTGCCAGTAGTTACCGCACCCTGGACAGGGGTGGTGGCTACACCTTC

J gene: TRBJ2-5
clone size: few
D gene: -
V gene: TRBV7-6
CDR3 protein: CASSSLFEVGAGETQYF
CDR3 DNA: TGTGCCAGCAGCTCACTTTTTGAGGTGGGAGCGGGAGAGACCCAGTACTTC

J gene: TRBJ2-1
clone size: -
D gene: -
V gene: TRBV29-1
CDR3 protein: CSVDRGSSYNEQFF
CDR3 DNA: TGCAGCGTTGATCGGGGGAGCTCCTACAATGAGCAGTTCTTC

J gene: TRBJ1-5
clone size: large
D gene: TRBD1
V gene: TRBV20-1
CDR3 protein: CSARSQGTGNQPQHF
CDR3 DNA: TGCAGTGCTAGGTCACAGGGGACGGGCAATCAGCCCCAGCATTTT

J gene: TRBJ2-2
clone size: -
D gene: -
V gene: TRBV6-2/TRBV6-3
CDR3 protein: CASSYGGARDTGELFF
CDR3 DNA: TGTGCCAGCAGTTACGGCGGAGCCCGGGACACCGGGGAGCTGTTTTTT

J gene: TRBJ2-1
clone size: -
D gene: TRBD2
V gene: TRBV4-2
CDR3 protein: CASSQIGGGPNEQFF
CDR3 DNA: TGTGCCAGCAGCCAAATCGGGGGAGGGCCCAATGAGCAGTTCTTC

J gene: TRBJ2-5
clone size: -
D gene: -
V gene: TRBV7-2
CDR3 protein: CASSSLGQGKYF
CDR3 DNA: TGTGCCAGCAGCTCTTTGGGGCAGGGAAAGTACTTC

J gene: TRBJ2-5
clone size: -
D gene: -
V gene: TRBV5-1
CDR3 protein: CASSLMGFPQETQYF
CDR3 DNA: TGCGCCAGCAGCTTGATGGGATTCCCACAAGAGACCCAGTACTTC

J gene: TRBJ1-2
clone size: -
D gene: TRBD1
V gene: TRBV6-1
CDR3 protein: CASIQQGAQNYGYTF
CDR3 DNA: TGTGCCAGCATTCAACAGGGGGCCCAAAACTATGGCTACACCTTC

J gene: TRBJ1-5
clone size: few
D gene: -
V gene: TRBV20-1
CDR3 protein: CSAVRAVLGAGAQHF
CDR3 DNA: TGCAGTGCTGTACGGGCAGTATTGGGGGCCGGGGCCCAGCATTTT

J gene: TRBJ2-1
clone size: -
D gene: TRBD2
V gene: TRBV11-2
CDR3 protein: CASSSGLAGYNEQFF
CDR3 DNA: TGTGCCAGCAGCTCGGGACTAGCGGGGTACAATGAGCAGTTCTTC

J gene: TRBJ2-5
clone size: few
D gene: TRBD2
V gene: TRBV6-2/TRBV6-3
CDR3 protein: CASSGLAGAQETQYF
CDR3 DNA: TGTGCCAGCAGTGGACTAGCGGGAGCGCAAGAGACCCAGTACTTC

J gene: TRBJ2-3
clone size: few
D gene: TRBD2
V gene: TRBV27
CDR3 protein: CASSLGSGGRDTQYF
CDR3 DNA: TGTGCCAGCAGTTTAGGAAGCGGGGGAAGAGATACGCAGTATTTT

J gene: TRBJ2-3
clone size: few
D gene: TRBD1
V gene: TRBV7-9
CDR3 protein: CASSSGQSYTDTQYF
CDR3 DNA: TGTGCCAGCAGCTCGGGACAGTCATACACAGATACGCAGTATTTT

J gene: TRBJ1-2
clone size: few
D gene: -
V gene: TRBV6-5
CDR3 protein: CASSYSMQGSYGYTF
CDR3 DNA: TGTGCCAGCAGTTACTCGATGCAGGGGTCCTATGGCTACACCTTC

J gene: TRBJ2-5
clone size: few
D gene: -
V gene: TRBV6-1
CDR3 protein: CASSVDRGLRQETQYF
CDR3 DNA: TGTGCCAGCAGTGTTGATCGGGGGCTGAGGCAAGAGACCCAGTACTTC

J gene: TRBJ1-6
clone size: few
D gene: -
V gene: TRBV21-1
CDR3 protein: CASSNEQNNSPLHF
CDR3 DNA: TGTGCCAGCAGCAATGAACAGAATAATTCACCCCTCCACTTT

J gene: TRBJ2-5
clone size: few
D gene: TRBD2
V gene: TRBV7-2
CDR3 protein: CASSPRRSGEGETQYF
CDR3 DNA: TGTGCCAGCAGCCCACGAAGAAGCGGGGAGGGGGAGACCCAGTACTTC

J gene: TRBJ1-5
clone size: few
D gene: TRBD1
V gene: TRBV20-1
CDR3 protein: CSVPGGQGNQPQHF
CDR3 DNA: TGCAGTGTCCCAGGGGGGCAAGGCAATCAGCCCCAGCATTTT

J gene: TRBJ1-5
clone size: -
D gene: -
V gene: TRBV19
CDR3 protein: CASGVDLNQPQHF
CDR3 DNA: TGTGCCAGTGGGGTAGACCTTAATCAGCCCCAGCATTTT

J gene: TRBJ2-7
clone size: -
D gene: -
V gene: TRBV7-6
CDR3 protein: CASSLETGYYEQYF
CDR3 DNA: TGTGCCAGCAGCTTAGAGACAGGATACTACGAGCAGTACTTC

J gene: TRBJ2-3
clone size: -
D gene: -
V gene: TRBV20-1
CDR3 protein: CSARDRHFTQYF
CDR3 DNA: TGCAGTGCTAGAGATCGTCACTTTACGCAGTATTTT

J gene: TRBJ2-7
clone size: -
D gene: TRBD1
V gene: TRBV11-2
CDR3 protein: CASRGDRNHGEQYF
CDR3 DNA: TGTGCCAGCAGGGGGGACAGGAACCATGGCGAGCAGTACTTC

J gene: TRBJ1-2
clone size: -
D gene: -
V gene: TRBV4-2
CDR3 protein: CASSPSDGAQGGYTF
CDR3 DNA: TGTGCCAGCAGCCCCTCCGACGGCGCTCAGGGTGGCTACACCTTC

J gene: TRBJ2-1
clone size: -
D gene: TRBD1
V gene: TRBV6-1
CDR3 protein: CASRIQGNEQFF
CDR3 DNA: TGTGCCAGCAGGATACAGGGGAATGAGCAGTTCTTC

J gene: TRBJ2-3
clone size: -
D gene: -
V gene: TRBV7-2
CDR3 protein: CASSWRGLSTDTQYF
CDR3 DNA: TGTGCCAGCTCCTGGCGGGGCCTTAGCACAGATACGCAGTATTTT

J gene: TRBJ2-1
clone size: -
D gene: -
V gene: TRBV7-2
CDR3 protein: CASSLFYSAGEGENEQFF
CDR3 DNA: TGTGCCAGCAGCTTATTTTATAGCGCGGGAGAGGGGGAAAATGAGCAGTTCTTC